This TCR beta chain emerged from a study of OX40 agonist ivuxolimab in advanced cancers. Turning to the study itself: The study treated patients with ivuxolimab, an agonistic anti-OX40 (CD134) antibody.

Looked up from germline, CDR1 is SEHNR and CDR2 is FQNEAQ (reference sequence). The junction had 1 base not matched to a gene; V was cut back by 5 bases and J by 1 base. The CDR3 extends over 13 amino acids. If patients had autoimmune disease history or systemic immunosuppression, they were excluded. Measured with immunoSEQ multiplex PCR; TCRdb has only the in-frame clones, and not every one. The table records around 99,000 clones, around 90% of them present only once. The receptor comes from an adult with an advanced solid tumor such as melanoma, head and neck, liver or kidney cancer. The sample in question was CD4+ or CD8+ T cells sorted from blood, obtained in a trial of the OX40 agonist ivuxolimab. The V and J genes are TRBV7-9 and TRBJ1-1; 7 bases map to TRBD1. The CDR3 bases are TGTGCCAGCAGCCGACAGGGGAACACTGAAGCTTTCTTT. It codes for CASSRQGNTEAFF.